This record covers a single TCR beta chain. It lacks a known antigen. No qualities accompany the bases; no much larger clone lies one base away. These data come from a study of T cell responses to AZD1222 COVID-19 vaccine (dated by TCRdb to the early 2020s). General notes on the study: A total of more than 230 trial participants underwent TCR sequencing, of whom approximately 210 received two doses of AZD1222 and about 25 received two doses of the MenACWY control vaccine. Enrollment into the trials was organized by age into subgroups of 18-55, 56-69 and 70-plus years, and those subgroups contained roughly 150, 30 and 60 TCR-sequenced participants, respectively. Overall study outcomes, separate from this receptor: Conclusions about previously exposed vaccinees are limited because only five to seven AZD1222 recipients were SARS-CoV-2 seropositive at baseline. Participants were mostly white British, with more females than males. The authors suggested clonal diversity may have been underestimated. The 56-69-year group was small, and its depth increase did not reach significance, likely because of low power. A significant rise in spike-specific TCR breadth and depth was observed after two AZD1222 doses relative to day 0 and relative to MenACWY recipients. CD4 TCRs associated with the vaccine covered the entire spike protein, and the dominant responses were in regions 160-218 and 743-854. No day 14 peak-response samples were available, so repertoires were characterized only after the peak T cell response. Nearly half of unique spike-specific TCRs reportedly recognized epitopes outside regions mutated in the B.1.351 and B.1.1.7 variants.

This sample's time point label indicates: about 28 days (+/-7) after the second vaccine dose. AZD1222 recipients given second doses at about 4 weeks or at about 12 weeks were pooled, since spike-specific TCR depth and breadth were not found to differ between the two schedules. Vaccinee samples were obtained from the UK trials COV001 and COV002, which included a single-blind randomized controlled phase 2/3 trial of AZD1222 (ChAdOx1 nCoV-19) in healthy adults. Trial participant PBMC samples were collected at day 0 and day 28 after the second dose for TCRbeta chain sequencing. The CDR3 regions of human TCRbeta chains were analyzed by immunosequencing. In the original analysis: Repertoire TCRs were matched against a reference library of SARS-CoV-2-specific TCRs generated with the MIRA antigen-specificity platform. Breadth was defined as the fraction of unique TCRs that were SARS-CoV-2-associated. Depth was defined as the fraction of total T cells that were SARS-CoV-2-associated. Using the MIRA data, each spike-specific TCR was assigned both to the spike region to which the TCR was reactive and to a CD4 or CD8 class. Log10-transformed breadth and depth values were compared by one-way ANOVA with Sidak's multiple comparisons tests. Held by TCRdb, this immuneACCESS table contains in-frame sequences only and omits some clones. Under half of the omission traces to an unresolved V gene where checked; the cause of the rest is unknown. V, J and clone size were drawn from that table, and D and trimming were deduced from the DNA. This sample lists 90,000 to 120,000 clones; 85% to 95% were detected once. The ten largest clones add up to about 6.8% of the sample.

The sample was peripheral blood, taken 28 days after the second AZD1222 dose. The sequence came from an adult who received the AZD1222 COVID-19 vaccine.

The CDR3 region reads CASSWGTGDNEQFF. Read as DNA, the sequence is TGCGCCAGCAGCTGGGGGACAGGGGACAATGAGCAGTTCTTC. In this chain, TRBV5-1 is recombined with TRBJ2-1; TRBD1 agrees with 10 junctional bases. The CDR3 starts with the cysteine, ends with the phenylalanine, and has 14 residues. This entry keeps only the CDR3 DNA: 42 bases, framed from base 1. According to the germline V gene, CDR1 reads SGHRS and CDR2 reads YFSETQ. Compared with germline, V lacks 3 bases and J lacks 5 bases; bases without a gene match: 2.